This TCR beta chain was obtained from a study of read filtering for tumor transcriptome and immune sequencing. From 350 to 500 ng of RNA, a library with molecular barcoded alpha/delta and beta/gamma adaptors was made. From the reads, TCRdb called clonotypes with MiXCR, one entry per CDR3 protein. Of some 140,000 distinct CDR3 sequences listed, roughly an eighth were seen once; the top ten hold approximately 8%. The study, taken as a whole, reports: Compared with RNA-seq, IR-seq gave much higher clonotype depth and reliability.

The CDR3 contains 15 residues. Germline CDR1 is SGHNT and CDR2 is YYREEE (reference sequence). Trimming removed 1 base from V and 1 base from J, with 11 bases in between. This clonotype was recorded many times. Its target is not known. This chain uses TRBV5-4 with TRBJ1-1, with D possibly TRBD1 on 5 matching bases. The clonotype comes from a donor aged 40 or over with multiple myeloma. Sequencing used a population of CD138-negative cells sorted from bone marrow. The CDR3 sequence is CASSLQGGWNTEAFF. CDR3 coding DNA: TGTGCCAGCAGCTTGCAGGGAGGATGGAACACTGAAGCTTTCTTT.